Listed here are 20 T cell receptor beta chains from one sample, sequenced in a study of blood T cell repertoires in COVID-19. Libraries were prepared by immunoSEQ multiplex PCR; TCRdb keeps only in-frame clonotypes and omits some of them. The table lists 45,000 to 65,000 clones, approximately 89% of them singletons, with roughly 10% in the top ten. Sequenced material: peripheral blood. Receptors were obtained from a man at least 80 years old with active or convalescent COVID-19.

The chain carries TRBV5-5 and TRBJ2-4; D is possibly TRBD1 (5 bases). Germline CDR1 is SGHKS and CDR2 is YYEKEE (reference sequence). Trimming shortened V by 2 bases and J by 0 bases, and 12 bases separated the two germline ends. The CDR3 spans 16 residues. This CDR3 is CASSLTGYLAKNIQYF. The CDR3 DNA reads as TGTGCCAGCAGCTTAACAGGATACCTAGCCAAAAACATTCAGTACTTC.

This chain connects TRBV30 to TRBJ2-3, with TRBD2 matching over 8 bases. V shed 4 bases, J shed 3 bases, and the junction held 3 bases outside the gene matches. Germline V gene sequence: CDR1 GTSNPN, CDR2 SVGIG (reference sequence). The CDR3 consists of 13 residues. The CDR3 coding sequence is TGTGCCTGGATGGCTAGCGGGACAGATACGCAGTATTTT. Translated, it gives CAWMASGTDTQYF. Full variable domain (outside the CDR3, taken from reference TRBV30 and TRBJ2-3): SQTIHQWPATLVQPVGSPLSLECTVEGTSNPNLYWYRQAAGRGLQLLFYSVGIGQISSEVPQNLSASRPQDRQFILSSKKLLLSDSGFYLCAWMASGTDTQYFGPGTRLTVL.

The chain carries TRBV5-6 and TRBJ2-5; TRBD2 is a possible D gene (6 bases). The CDR3 runs 14 residues. Between the trimmed V and J ends, which lost 4 bases and 5 bases, there was a span of 15 bases. The germline V gene encodes CDR1 SGHDT and CDR2 YYEEEE. CDR3 in amino acids: CASSPLASEETQYF. The DNA for the CDR3 is TGTGCCAGCAGCCCCTTGGCTAGCGAGGAGACCCAGTACTTC.

The V call is TRBV5-1, the J call TRBJ2-5, with 10 bases lining up with TRBD2. Trimming at V came to 0 bases and at J to 2 bases, leaving 1 base not matched to a gene. The CDR3 sequence is 15 residues long. In germline, CDR1 is SGHRS, CDR2 YFSETQ. The CDR3 region is CASSLGSGGQETQYF. The CDR3 DNA reads TGCGCCAGCAGCTTGGGTAGCGGGGGGCAAGAGACCCAGTACTTC.

This clone was seen only once. V and J are TRBV18 and TRBJ2-3; 8 bases are shared with TRBD2. This CDR3 has 14 amino acids. Germline loops: CDR1 KGHSH, CDR2 LQKENI. V dropped 6 bases and J dropped 8; count of bases not matched to a gene: 10. Here the CDR3 DNA reads TGTGCCAGCTCGCGGGGGGCCCCCTCTGCTACGCAGTATTTT. Its translation: CASSRGAPSATQYF.

This clone was picked up one time. The chain joins TRBV5-1 to TRBJ2-2, with D possibly being TRBD1 (6 bases). Trimming removed 6 bases from V and 4 bases from J, with 13 bases in between. In germline, CDR1 is SGHRS, CDR2 YFSETQ. CDR3 length: 14 residues. CDR3 residues: CASIRTAGTGELFF. For the CDR3, the DNA is TGCGCCAGCATTCGGACAGCTGGCACCGGGGAGCTGTTTTTT.

The chain joins TRBV6-1 to TRBJ2-7; D is perhaps TRBD1 (6 bases). Germline V gives CDR1 MNHNS, CDR2 SASEGT. This CDR3 has 17 amino acids. V was shortened by 3 bases and J by 2 bases, with 20 bases between the two germline ends. CDR3 nucleotides: TGTGCCAGCAGTGACCGCGAGGGGCAGGGGCTCGCCTACGAGCAGTACTTC. Translated, it gives CASSDREGQGLAYEQYF.

This clone was recorded a few times. The CDR3 region has the DNA TGCAGTGCTAGTGAACAGGGTTATGGCTACACCTTC. Residues: CSASEQGYGYTF. The chain joins TRBV20-1 to TRBJ1-2, with D perhaps matching TRBD1 (6 bases). CDR1 is DFQATT, CDR2 SNEGSKA, per germline (reference sequence). Trimming removed 3 bases from V and 5 bases from J, with 10 bases in between. The CDR3 totals 12 residues.

The J gene is TRBJ2-2, the V gene TRBV4-3; 16 nucleotides match TRBD2. This CDR3 has 20 residues. Germline-derived CDR1 and CDR2 are LGHNA and YSLEER. V dropped 1 base and J dropped 5; count of bases not matched to a gene: 10. The CDR3 coding sequence is TGCGCCAGCAGCCAAGCCCCGGGACTAGCGGGAGGGCCAGGAACCGGGGAGCTGTTTTTT. Translation gives CASSQAPGLAGGPGTGELFF.

The rearrangement joins TRBV12-3 or TRBV12-4 to TRBJ1-5; unclear D gene. The V end was cut by 3 bases, the J end by 9 bases, with 9 bases between. There are 12 residues in the CDR3. The chain's CDR3 is CASSFGVPPQHF. CDR3 sequence (DNA): TGTGCCAGCAGTTTCGGGGTCCCGCCCCAGCATTTT.

J is TRBJ1-4 and V is TRBV6-6, with TRBD1 as a possible D gene (5 bases). The germline V gene has CDR1 MNHNY and CDR2 SVGAGI (reference sequence). CDR3 length: 16 amino acids. The germline V and J ends were trimmed by 4 bases and 2 bases, with 14 bases remaining between them. The CDR3 sequence: CASSFGWGGTNEKLFF. The CDR3 DNA is TGTGCCAGCAGTTTCGGGTGGGGGGGGACTAATGAAAAACTGTTTTTT.

The V and J genes are TRBV4-1 and TRBJ2-3; 10 positions match TRBD2. With 0 bases clipped from V and 6 bases from J, the junction kept 12 bases outside the gene matches. Germline loops: CDR1 MGHRA, CDR2 YSYEKL. CDR3 length equals 18 residues. CDR3 sequence: CASSQEMVAGGIPDTQYF. CDR3 in DNA: TGCGCCAGCAGCCAAGAGATGGTAGCGGGAGGAATCCCCGATACGCAGTATTTT.

The CDR3: CASSSEYRGELAGANVLTF. The CDR3 DNA follows: TGTGCCAGCAGCTCTGAGTACAGGGGTGAGTTGGCCGGGGCCAACGTCCTGACTTTC. The V call is TRBV11-2, the J call TRBJ2-6, with 7 bases matching TRBD1. J gave up 4 bases and V 4 bases, and 16 bases lay outside the gene matches. Per the germline V gene, CDR1 is SGHAT and CDR2 is FQNNGV. The CDR3 extends over 19 amino acids. Variable domain in full (rest from reference TRBV11-2 and TRBJ2-6): EAGVAQSPRYKIIEKRQSVAFWCNPISGHATLYWYQQILGQGPKLLIQFQNNGVVDDSQLPKDRFSAERLKGVDSTLKIQPAKLEDSAVYLCASSSEYRGELAGANVLTFGAGSRLTVL.

The chain carries TRBV3-1 (or the pseudogene TRBV3-2) and TRBJ1-1; 9 nucleotides agree with TRBD1. The J segment lost 7 bases and the V segment lost 5 bases, leaving 5 bases of the junction unmatched. The CDR3 sequence is 13 residues long. Germline values: CDR1 LGHDT, CDR2 YNNKEL (reference sequence). CDR3 sequence reads: CASSFTDRGEAFF. The CDR3 nucleotides read TGTGCCAGCAGCTTTACGGACAGGGGTGAAGCTTTCTTT.

The chain has TRBV7-2 and TRBJ2-6, with D perhaps matching TRBD2 (6 bases). Germline CDR1 SGHTA, CDR2 FQGNSA. The CDR3 extends over 16 amino acids. V was shortened by 2 bases and J by 2 bases, with 10 bases between the two germline ends. The CDR3 nucleotides read TGTGCCAGCAGCTTATTCGGGGGAACTGGGGCCAACGTCCTGACTTTC. As protein: CASSLFGGTGANVLTF.

The chain links TRBV12-2 to TRBJ2-1; the table calls TRBD2, which could not be checked here. TRBV12-2 is labeled a pseudogene. The CDR3 covers 17 residues. This chain's CDR3 is CASRFDPGLAGYNEQFF. In DNA, the CDR3 is TGTGCAAGTCGCTTCGATCCTGGACTAGCGGGCTACAATGAGCAGTTCTTC.

This chain uses TRBV3-1 (or the pseudogene TRBV3-2) with TRBJ1-2; 8 bases align to TRBD1. V was clipped by 2 bases and J by 7 bases; unmatched bases: 12. The CDR3 extends over 16 amino acids. Germline V gives CDR1 LGHDT, CDR2 YNNKEL (reference sequence). In nucleotides, the CDR3 is TGTGCCAGCAGCCAACACGCAGGGGGCGGTATCTCTGGCTACACCTTC. Protein product: CASSQHAGGGISGYTF.

This clone came up once. The genes are TRBV12-3 or TRBV12-4 and TRBJ2-7, with unresolved D. Deletions cut 6 bases from V and 6 bases from J, with 15 bases between. This CDR3 region has 13 residues. CDR3 DNA sequence: TGTGCCAGCAGCCGTAGCCCCGCTAGCGAGCAGTACTTC. Encoded protein: CASSRSPASEQYF.

This clone was seen once. Other DNA sequences within the sample encode an identical CDR3. J is TRBJ2-1 and V is TRBV5-1; TRBD2 agrees at 7 bases. Germline CDR1 and CDR2: SGHRS and YFSETQ. This CDR3 has 15 residues. After removal of 0 bases from V and 0 bases from J, the junction contained 0 bases not matched to a gene. The CDR3: CASSLGGSSYNEQFF. The CDR3 DNA follows: TGCGCCAGCAGCTTGGGCGGGAGCTCCTACAATGAGCAGTTCTTC. The variable domain in full, with the rest retrieved from reference TRBV5-1 and TRBJ2-1, is KAGVTQTPRYLIKTRGQQVTLSCSPISGHRSVSWYQQTPGQGLQFLFEYFSETQRNKGNFPGRFSGRQFSNSRSEMNVSTLELGDSALYLCASSLGGSSYNEQFFGPGTRLTVL.

This clone was counted a few times. This chain uses TRBV29-1 with TRBJ2-2; no reliable D call. The V and J ends lost 3 bases and 0 bases respectively, with 8 bases between them. From germline, CDR1 is SQVTM and CDR2 ANQGSEA. The CDR3 extends over 14 amino acids. This CDR3 reads CSVEVSANTGELFF. The DNA of the CDR3 is TGCAGCGTTGAGGTGTCAGCGAACACCGGGGAGCTGTTTTTT.